The 16 T cell receptor beta chains listed next were all sequenced from one sample in a study of cytomegalovirus exposure and HLA in healthy donors. The PCR was carried out with 60 Vbeta primers and 13 Jbeta primers. Clones were read by immunoSEQ multiplex PCR, and TCRdb kept only the in-frame ones, dropping some. The table records some 120,000 clones, roughly 70% of them present only once. The source material was PBMCs. The origin of the receptors is a man in his forties or fifties in good health and CMV-seropositive.

The chain carries TRBV9 and TRBJ2-7; perhaps TRBD1 as D (5 bases). CDR1 is SGDLS, CDR2 YYNGEE, per germline. Trimming removed 1 base at V and 2 bases at J, with 10 bases between. The CDR3 runs 14 residues. CDR3: CASSVSAGTYEQYF. The CDR3 bases are TGTGCCAGCAGCGTATCGGCAGGGACCTACGAGCAGTACTTC. The full variable domain, completed using reference TRBV9 and TRBJ2-7, is DSGVTQTPKHLITATGQRVTLRCSPRSGDLSVYWYQQSLDQGLQFLIQYYNGEERAKGNILERFSAQQFPDLHSELNLSSLELGDSALYFCASSVSAGTYEQYFGPGTRLTVT.

A word on this clone: The same CDR3 can be traced to other DNA sequences in this sample. V usage is TRBV9 and J usage is TRBJ2-7, with 7 bases identical to TRBD2. Germline-derived CDR1 and CDR2 are SGDLS and YYNGEE. V was clipped by 0 bases and J by 0 bases; unmatched bases: 0. This CDR3 spans 14 amino acids. For the CDR3, the DNA is TGTGCCAGCAGCGTAGGCGGGAGCTCCTACGAGCAGTACTTC. Translating it yields CASSVGGSSYEQYF.

The sample holds one count of this clone. The genes are TRBV5-5 and TRBJ1-5, with D hard to call. Germline V gene data show CDR1 as SGHKS and CDR2 as YYEKEE (reference sequence). The CDR3 covers 16 residues. The V and J ends lost 0 bases and 7 bases respectively, with 17 bases between them. The CDR3 spells CASSLDPGIGNQPQHF. The CDR3 region has the DNA TGTGCCAGCAGCTTGGACCCGGGGATCGGAAACCAGCCCCAGCATTTT.

This chain uses TRBV5-6 with TRBJ2-1, with 10 bases lining up with TRBD2. This CDR3 has 18 residues. The ends lost 0 bases at V and 6 bases at J; junction bases unmatched: 12. The germline gives CDR1 SGHDT, CDR2 YYEEEE. The CDR3 is CASSLGALAGRSLNEQFF. DNA for the CDR3: TGTGCCAGCAGCTTGGGAGCACTAGCGGGGCGATCCCTCAATGAGCAGTTCTTC.

This clone has a handful of counts. This sequence joins TRBV9 and TRBJ1-5, with D maybe TRBD1 (5 bases). The germline V and J ends were trimmed by 4 bases and 4 bases, with 15 bases remaining between them. This CDR3 contains 15 residues. Germline V gene data show CDR1 as SGDLS and CDR2 as YYNGEE. The CDR3 DNA reads as TGTGCCAGCAGCCGGAATACAGGCGCTAATCAGCCCCAGCATTTT. This gives the protein CASSRNTGANQPQHF. The complete variable domain, with remaining parts taken from reference TRBV9 and TRBJ1-5, reads DSGVTQTPKHLITATGQRVTLRCSPRSGDLSVYWYQQSLDQGLQFLIQYYNGEERAKGNILERFSAQQFPDLHSELNLSSLELGDSALYFCASSRNTGANQPQHFGDGTRLSIL.

The chain couples TRBV7-9 to TRBJ1-1; no reliable D call. CDR1 and CDR2 (germline): SEHNR, FQNEAQ (reference sequence). V gave up 0 bases and J gave up 11 bases, with 10 bases separating them. The CDR3 consists of 12 residues. In DNA, the CDR3 is TGTGCCAGCAGCTTAGCGCGCCGGGAGGCTTTCTTT. It specifies CASSLARREAFF. The full variable domain, rest sourced from reference TRBV7-9 and TRBJ1-1, is DTGVSQNPRHKITKRGQNVTFRCDPISEHNRLYWYRQTLGQGPEFLTYFQNEAQLEKSRLLSDRFSAERPKGSFSTLEIQRTEQGDSAMYLCASSLARREAFFGQGTRLTVV.

The rearrangement links TRBV30 to TRBJ1-4, with a weak D call TRBD1 (5 bases). The CDR3 sequence is 19 residues long. Trimming pared 2 bases from V and 0 bases from J, leaving 22 bases between. Germline V lookup: CDR1 GTSNPN, CDR2 SVGIG (reference sequence). The CDR3 bases are TGTGCCTGGAGTTCCCCTGGTGCATGGGGCCCCCCAACTAATGAAAAACTGTTTTTT. Amino acids: CAWSSPGAWGPPTNEKLFF.

This chain uses TRBV5-5 with TRBJ2-7; tentative D call: TRBD1 (6 bases). Germline CDR1 is SGHKS and CDR2 is YYEKEE (reference sequence). The CDR3 consists of 16 residues. The V gene lost 2 bases and the J gene lost 4 bases, with 19 bases spanning the gap. CDR3 bases: TGTGCCAGCAGCTTTCAGACCGGGGCAGGGGTATACGAGCAGTACTTC. Amino acid sequence: CASSFQTGAGVYEQYF.

This chain connects TRBV7-9 to TRBJ1-1; TRBD1 matches 7 bases. The CDR3 sequence is 14 residues long. Germline V CDR1 and CDR2: SEHNR, FQNEAQ (reference sequence). Germline trimming cut 3 bases from V and 7 bases from J; bases unmatched to any gene: 8. The CDR3 region is CASSFERDSGEAFF. The CDR3 nucleotides read TGTGCCAGCAGCTTCGAAAGGGACAGCGGTGAAGCTTTCTTT.

This chain uses TRBV7-9 with TRBJ1-1, with a possible D match to TRBD1 (5 bases). Germline V gives CDR1 SEHNR, CDR2 FQNEAQ (reference sequence). Trimming took off 1 base at V and 1 base at J, with 7 bases between the two ends. This CDR3 is 14 amino acids long. CDR3 region: CASSLGQRNTEAFF. The CDR3 DNA reads TGTGCCAGCAGCTTAGGACAGCGGAACACTGAAGCTTTCTTT.

The V call is TRBV7-2, the J call TRBJ1-5; maybe TRBD1 (5 bases). The V and J ends lost 4 bases and 2 bases respectively, with 12 bases between them. This CDR3 is built from 15 residues. The V gene's germline CDR1 is SGHTA and CDR2 FQGNSA. The chain's CDR3 is CASSSTGLRNQPQHF. The DNA for the CDR3 is TGTGCCAGCAGCTCTACAGGCCTACGCAATCAGCCCCAGCATTTT.

This clone was found once. The J gene is TRBJ1-1, the V gene TRBV15; perhaps TRBD1 as D (5 bases). Germline-derived CDR1 and CDR2 are LNHNV and YYDKDF (reference sequence). The CDR3 covers 14 residues. Trimming pared 4 bases from V and 1 base from J, leaving 10 bases between. CDR3 nucleotide sequence: TGTGCCACCAGCACCCCAGGGCAGAACACTGAAGCTTTCTTT. This encodes CATSTPGQNTEAFF.

This sequence joins TRBV28 and TRBJ2-1; 7 bases fit TRBD2. This CDR3 spans 16 amino acids. Unmatched junction bases numbered 12, after V lost 8 bases and J lost 2 bases. Germline loops: CDR1 MDHEN, CDR2 SYDVKM. CDR3 residues: CASVVGGAWAYNEQFF. The CDR3 DNA sequence: TGTGCCAGCGTTGTGGGAGGGGCCTGGGCCTACAATGAGCAGTTCTTC.

The J gene is TRBJ1-4, the V gene TRBV19; D gene unclear. V was cut by 3 bases and J by 3 bases, with 11 bases left in between. Germline CDR1 reads LNHDA; CDR2 reads SQIVND (reference sequence). This CDR3 contains 15 residues. The CDR3 nucleotides are TGTGCCAGTAGTATCATGGGCGGGTCTAATGAAAAACTGTTTTTT. Translating it yields CASSIMGGSNEKLFF.

The chain joins TRBV5-1 to TRBJ2-7; D is ambiguous. Trimming removed 1 base from V and 0 bases from J, with 8 bases in between. The CDR3 consists of 14 residues. CDR1 SGHRS and CDR2 YFSETQ come from the germline V gene. CDR3 coding DNA: TGCGCCAGCAGCTTGTCCTGGAGCTCCTACGAGCAGTACTTC. Its protein product is CASSLSWSSYEQYF.

V usage is TRBV18 and J usage is TRBJ1-5; no reliable D call. The V end lost 3 bases, the J end lost 3 bases, and 9 bases lay between the germline ends. This CDR3 is built from 14 residues. Germline V gene sequence: CDR1 KGHSH, CDR2 LQKENI. The CDR3 loop reads CASSPSADNQPQHF. The CDR3 nucleotides are TGTGCCAGCTCACCTTCGGCGGACAATCAGCCCCAGCATTTT.